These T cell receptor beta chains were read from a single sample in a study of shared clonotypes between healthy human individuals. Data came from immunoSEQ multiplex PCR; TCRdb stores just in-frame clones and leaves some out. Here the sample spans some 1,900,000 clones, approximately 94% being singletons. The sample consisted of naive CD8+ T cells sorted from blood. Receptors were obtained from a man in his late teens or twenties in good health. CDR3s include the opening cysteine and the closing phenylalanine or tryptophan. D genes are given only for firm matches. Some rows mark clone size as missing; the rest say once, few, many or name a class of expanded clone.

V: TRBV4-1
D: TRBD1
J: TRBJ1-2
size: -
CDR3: CASSHKGQGAYGYTF
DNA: TGCGCCAGCAGCCATAAAGGACAGGGAGCGTATGGCTACACCTTC

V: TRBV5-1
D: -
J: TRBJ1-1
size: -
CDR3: CASSLERQNTEAFF
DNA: TGCGCCAGCAGCTTGGAACGGCAGAACACTGAAGCTTTCTTT

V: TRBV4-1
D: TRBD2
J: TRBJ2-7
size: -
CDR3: CASSPRGGAGYEQYF
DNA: TGCGCCAGCAGTCCACGGGGGGGGGCCGGCTACGAGCAGTACTTC

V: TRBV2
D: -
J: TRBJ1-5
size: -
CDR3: CASSPLLGMAVNQPQHF
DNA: TGTGCCAGCAGTCCGCTTTTGGGGATGGCGGTCAATCAGCCCCAGCATTTT

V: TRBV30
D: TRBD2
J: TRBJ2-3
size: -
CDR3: CAWRRGTLTDTQYF
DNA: TGTGCCTGGAGGCGGGGGACCTTAACAGATACGCAGTATTTT

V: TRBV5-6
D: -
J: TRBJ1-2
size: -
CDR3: CASSLADSFNYGYTF
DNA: TGTGCCAGCAGCTTGGCCGACAGCTTTAACTATGGCTACACCTTC

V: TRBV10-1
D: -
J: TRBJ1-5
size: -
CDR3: CDHNHRKGNQPQHF
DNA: TGCGACCACAACCACCGGAAGGGCAATCAGCCCCAGCATTTT

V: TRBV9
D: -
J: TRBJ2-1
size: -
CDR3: CASSDSSRGYNEQFF
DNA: TGTGCCAGCAGCGACAGTTCCCGAGGATACAATGAGCAGTTCTTC

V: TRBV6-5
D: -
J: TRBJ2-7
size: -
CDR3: CASSYSTGSRSYEQYF
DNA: TGTGCCAGCAGTTACTCGACAGGCTCCCGCTCCTACGAGCAGTACTTC

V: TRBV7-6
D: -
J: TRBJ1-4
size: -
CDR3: CASSLEGATNEKLFF
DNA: TGTGCCAGCAGCTTAGAAGGGGCAACTAATGAAAAACTGTTTTTT

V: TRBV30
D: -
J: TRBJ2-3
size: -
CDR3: CAWSVGLRTDTQYF
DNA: TGTGCCTGGAGTGTAGGCCTACGCACAGATACGCAGTATTTT

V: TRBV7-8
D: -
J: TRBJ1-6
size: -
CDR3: CASSLPLDPTYNSPLHF
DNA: TGTGCCAGCAGCTTACCCCTGGACCCCACCTATAATTCACCCCTCCACTTT

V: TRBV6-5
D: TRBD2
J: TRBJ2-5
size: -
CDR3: CASSQTSGGHETQYF
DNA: TGTGCCAGCAGTCAGACTAGCGGGGGGCACGAGACCCAGTACTTC

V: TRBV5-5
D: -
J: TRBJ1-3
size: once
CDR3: CASSLVIGRVDGNTIYF
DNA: TGTGCCAGCAGCTTGGTGATAGGCAGGGTGGATGGAAACACCATATATTTT

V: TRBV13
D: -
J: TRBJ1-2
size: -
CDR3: CASSSDDEGIYGYTF
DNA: TGTGCCAGCAGCTCGGACGATGAAGGGATCTATGGCTACACCTTC

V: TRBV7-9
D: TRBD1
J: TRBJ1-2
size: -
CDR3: CASSLEGQGIYGYTF
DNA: TGTGCCAGCAGCTTAGAGGGACAGGGAATCTATGGCTACACCTTC

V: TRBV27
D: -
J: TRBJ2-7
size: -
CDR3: CASSFGAGSYEQYF
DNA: -

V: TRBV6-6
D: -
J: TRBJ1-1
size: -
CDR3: CASSYEGTEAFF
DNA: TGTGCCAGCAGTTACGAGGGCACTGAAGCTTTCTTT

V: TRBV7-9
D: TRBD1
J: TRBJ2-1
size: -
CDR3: CATPPTGGNEQFF
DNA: TGTGCCACCCCCCCGACAGGGGGCAATGAGCAGTTCTTC

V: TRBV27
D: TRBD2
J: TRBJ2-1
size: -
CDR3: CASSLSGGSSYNEQFF
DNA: TGTGCCAGCAGTTTATCGGGGGGGAGCTCCTACAATGAGCAGTTCTTC

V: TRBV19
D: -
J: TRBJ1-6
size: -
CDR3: CASRSGTIYSPLHF
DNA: TGTGCCAGTAGAAGCGGGACAATTTATTCACCCCTCCACTTT

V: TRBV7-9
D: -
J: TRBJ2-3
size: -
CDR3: CASSRDSAPADTQYF
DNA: TGTGCCAGCAGCAGGGACTCCGCCCCCGCAGATACGCAGTATTTT

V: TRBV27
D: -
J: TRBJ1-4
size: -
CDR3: CASSQAPLEEKLFF
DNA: TGTGCCAGCAGCCAAGCCCCCCTGGAGGAAAAACTGTTTTTT

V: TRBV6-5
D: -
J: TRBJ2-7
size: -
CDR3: CASSYHPAAEVYEQYF
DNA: TGTGCCAGCAGTTACCATCCGGCGGCAGAAGTCTACGAGCAGTACTTC

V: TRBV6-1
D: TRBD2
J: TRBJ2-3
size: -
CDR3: CASSVPGLAGTDTQYF
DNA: TGTGCCAGCAGTGTACCGGGACTAGCGGGCACAGATACGCAGTATTTT

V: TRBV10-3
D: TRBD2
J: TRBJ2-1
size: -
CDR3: CAISGWTSGGAYNEQFF
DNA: TGTGCCATCAGTGGGTGGACTAGCGGGGGGGCCTACAATGAGCAGTTCTTC

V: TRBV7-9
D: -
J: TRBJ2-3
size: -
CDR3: CASSHQRASTDTQYF
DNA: TGTGCCAGCAGCCACCAGCGGGCGAGCACAGATACGCAGTATTTT

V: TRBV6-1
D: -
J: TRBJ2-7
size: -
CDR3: CASSEVVATYEQYF
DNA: TGTGCCAGCAGTGAAGTCGTAGCGACCTACGAGCAGTACTTC

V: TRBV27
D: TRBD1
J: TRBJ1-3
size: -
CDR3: CASSLSPTGVHSGNTIYF
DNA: TGTGCCAGCAGTTTATCACCGACAGGGGTACACTCTGGAAACACCATATATTTT

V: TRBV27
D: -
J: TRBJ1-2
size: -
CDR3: CASSWGARGYGYTF
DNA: TGTGCCAGCAGTTGGGGTGCCAGGGGCTATGGCTACACCTTC

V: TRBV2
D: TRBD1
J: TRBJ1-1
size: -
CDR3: CASSRVTGVTEAFF
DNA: TGTGCCAGCAGCCGAGTCACAGGGGTGACTGAAGCTTTCTTT

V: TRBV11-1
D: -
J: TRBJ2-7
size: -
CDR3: CASSPDSYEQYF
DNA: TGTGCCAGCAGCCCTGACAGTTACGAGCAGTACTTC

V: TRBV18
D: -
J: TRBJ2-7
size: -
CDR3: CASSSGTPYEQYF
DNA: TGTGCCAGCTCCTCCGGGACACCCTACGAGCAGTACTTC

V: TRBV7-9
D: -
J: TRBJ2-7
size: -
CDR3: CASSLGTDEQYF
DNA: TGTGCCAGCAGCCTCGGGACTGACGAGCAGTACTTC